A selection of T cell receptor beta chains follows, all from one sample in a study of CD8 T cells in Susac syndrome. MiXCR was run by TCRdb on the immunoSEQ multiplex PCR reads, yielding one entry per CDR3 protein. The table has about 85,000 distinct CDR3 sequences, over 90% seen once. Sequencing used CD8+ T cells from PBMCs. These receptors were collected from a human donor in good health. CDR3s include the opening cysteine and the closing phenylalanine or tryptophan. The D gene is left open where the match is weak. Where a row states a size, it is once, few, many or the class of an expanded clone; other rows omit it.

abundance	v_gene	j_gene	d_gene	CDR3aa	CDR3nt
NA	TRBV29-1	TRBJ1-2	NA	CSVEAQVYGYTF	TGCAGCGTTGAAGCACAGGTTTATGGCTACACCTTC
NA	TRBV6-5	TRBJ2-5	NA	CASSSHPTRETQYF	TGTGCCAGCAGTTCACACCCTACGAGGGAGACCCAGTACTTC
once	TRBV27	TRBJ2-5	TRBD1	CASSLGQGVSQETQYF	TGTGCCAGCAGTTTGGGTCAGGGGGTTTCTCAAGAGACCCAGTACTTC
NA	TRBV24-1	TRBJ2-1	TRBD1	CATSALTGGSYNEQFF	TGTGCCACCAGTGCCCTAACAGGGGGGTCCTACAATGAGCAGTTCTTC
NA	TRBV5-4	TRBJ2-3	NA	CASSSLAFADTQYF	TGTGCCAGCAGCTCTCTAGCTTTCGCAGATACGCAGTATTTT
NA	TRBV5-5	TRBJ1-5	NA	CASSLESRVWSNQPQHF	TGTGCCAGCAGCTTGGAATCACGGGTGTGGAGCAATCAGCCCCAGCATTTT
NA	TRBV20-1	TRBJ2-1	NA	CSVDYYNEQFF	TGCAGCGTCGACTACTACAATGAGCAGTTCTTC
NA	TRBV11-2	TRBJ2-3	NA	CASSLIFRGQTIFSTDTQYF	TGTGCCAGCAGCTTAATTTTTCGTGGACAGACGATATTTTCCACAGATACGCAGTATTTT
NA	TRBV27	TRBJ2-3	NA	CASKSGSSTDTQYF	TGTGCCAGCAAGTCAGGCTCAAGCACAGATACGCAGTATTTT
NA	TRBV7-6	TRBJ2-1	NA	CASSIKGYNEQFF	TGTGCCAGCAGCATCAAGGGCTACAATGAGCAGTTCTTC
NA	TRBV7-9	TRBJ2-1	NA	CASSYGAVKQFF	TGTGCCAGCAGCTACGGGGCTGTGAAGCAGTTCTTC
once	TRBV29-1	TRBJ2-2	NA	CAGALETGELFF	TGCGCGGGGGCTCTTGAGACCGGAGAGCTGTTTTTT
NA	TRBV20-1	TRBJ2-1	NA	CSARDRGTLGRDNEQFF	TGCAGTGCTAGAGATCGGGGGACACTAGGGCGGGACAATGAGCAGTTCTTC
NA	TRBV4-1	TRBJ1-2	NA	CASSQVGRGYTF	TGCGCCAGCAGCCAAGTCGGCCGGGGCTACACCTTC
NA	TRBV20-1	TRBJ1-4	NA	CSAPADATNEKLFF	TGCAGTGCTCCGGCAGACGCAACTAATGAAAAACTGTTTTTT
NA	TRBV6-5	TRBJ1-1	NA	CASSLTGLNTEAFF	TGTGCCAGCAGCCTGACAGGCCTGAACACTGAAGCTTTCTTT
NA	TRBV10-3	TRBJ2-2	NA	CAISPSPEELFF	TGTGCCATCTCTCCATCGCCAGAGGAGCTGTTTTTT
NA	TRBV6-1	TRBJ1-3	TRBD1	CASRWREGASSGNTIYF	TGTGCCAGCAGATGGAGGGAGGGGGCGAGCTCTGGAAACACCATATATTTT
once	TRBV6-5	TRBJ2-3	TRBD1	CASSYSSTWQGEDTQYF	TGTGCCAGCAGTTACTCGAGTACGTGGCAGGGGGAAGATACGCAGTATTTT
NA	TRBV4-1	TRBJ2-7	NA	CASSQDPPGTLPYEQYF	TGCGCCAGCAGCCAAGACCCACCCGGGACCCTACCCTACGAGCAGTACTTC
NA	TRBV9	TRBJ1-4	NA	CASSDGTDFDEKLFF	TGTGCCAGCAGCGACGGGACGGACTTTGATGAAAAACTGTTTTTT
NA	TRBV7-9	TRBJ1-3	TRBD1	CASSPDRAGNTIYF	TGTGCCAGCAGCCCGGACAGGGCCGGAAACACCATATATTTT
NA	TRBV19	TRBJ2-2	NA	CASMGPMELFF	TGTGCCAGTATGGGCCCCATGGAGCTGTTTTTT
NA	TRBV3-1	TRBJ2-3	TRBD2	CASSRTSDRTDTQYF	TGTGCCAGCAGCCGGACTAGCGATCGCACAGATACGCAGTATTTT
NA	TRBV27	TRBJ2-1	NA	CASSLGSQALLYNEQFF	TGTGCCAGCAGTCTGGGGTCACAAGCCCTGCTCTACAATGAGCAGTTCTTC